The entry below describes one T cell receptor beta chain. What it binds is unknown. The junction does not match germline at one end; this may be a read error. Via MiXCR, TCRdb re-called the 5' RACE reads, giving one row per CDR3 protein. This sample has fewer than 9,000 distinct CDR3 sequences, with roughly 52% found just once. Study-wide results and caveats: Tumor Treg TCRs overlapped most with tumor naive CD4+ cells.

Germline CDR1 is SQVTM and CDR2 is ANQGSEA. The length of the CDR3 is 13 residues. This chain connects TRBV29-1 to TRBJ2-7; 10 positions match TRBD2. This sequence originates from a female donor with breast cancer. The sequencing sample was made of memory CD4+ T cells sorted from a lymph node. Subset of the sample: memory CD4+ T cells, CD4+CD45RO+CD25-. The CDR3 loop reads CSFQAGGRREQCF. In nucleotides, the CDR3 is TGCAGCTTCCAAGCGGGAGGGCGGCGCGAGCAGTGCTTC.